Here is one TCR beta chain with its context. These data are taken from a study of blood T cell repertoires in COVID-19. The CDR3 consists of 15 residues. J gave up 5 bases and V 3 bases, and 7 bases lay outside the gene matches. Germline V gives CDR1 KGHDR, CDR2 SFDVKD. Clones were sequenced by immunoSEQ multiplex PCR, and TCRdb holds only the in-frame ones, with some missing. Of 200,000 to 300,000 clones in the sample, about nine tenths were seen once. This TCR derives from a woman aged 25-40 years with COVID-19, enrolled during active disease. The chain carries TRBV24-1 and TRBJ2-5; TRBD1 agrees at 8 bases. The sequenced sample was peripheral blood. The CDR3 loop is CATSDPRTGRETQYF. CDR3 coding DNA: TGTGCCACCAGTGATCCCAGGACAGGGCGCGAGACCCAGTACTTC.